Shown below are 29 T cell receptor beta chains from a single sample sequenced in a study of blood T cell repertoires in COVID-19. Produced via immunoSEQ multiplex PCR; TCRdb's table is partial and in-frame only. The profile shows some 40,000 clones, 86% of them singletons. Sequencing was carried out using peripheral blood. Every receptor here comes from a man aged 35-49 years with active COVID-19.

The gene calls are TRBV6-5 and TRBJ1-2; D is ambiguous. Trimming cost V 6 bases and J 2 bases, with 13 bases left between them. This CDR3 has 14 residues. The V gene's germline CDR1 is MNHEY and CDR2 SVGAGI. CDR3 coding DNA: TGTGCCAGCAGCCCCCCCGGAGGGAACTATGGCTACACCTTC. Translation: CASSPPGGNYGYTF.

V gene TRBV7-9 combines with J gene TRBJ2-7; TRBD1 matches at 10 bases. Germline V gene sequence: CDR1 SEHNR, CDR2 FQNEAQ (reference sequence). The CDR3 runs to 17 residues. V lost 4 bases and J lost 2; bases outside the gene matches: 11. Written as DNA, the CDR3 is TGTGCCAGCAGCTCAACTTCCGGGACAGGGGAACCCTACGAGCAGTACTTC. Translation gives CASSSTSGTGEPYEQYF.

This rearrangement joins TRBV29-1 to TRBJ2-7, with 9 bases fitting TRBD2. This CDR3 region has 16 residues. Germline V lookup: CDR1 SQVTM, CDR2 ANQGSEA. V was clipped by 0 bases and J by 4 bases; unmatched bases: 10. The CDR3 reads CSVEDPIAGEEYEQYF. CDR3 nucleotides: TGCAGCGTTGAAGATCCCATAGCGGGAGAAGAGTACGAGCAGTACTTC.

This clone occurred once. This chain joins TRBV6-5 and TRBJ2-2, with a tentative D call TRBD2 (5 bases). This CDR3 spans 12 amino acids. The ends were cut back, 7 bases at V and 5 bases at J, with 8 bases in the middle. Germline V lookup: CDR1 MNHEY, CDR2 SVGAGI. The CDR3 bases are TGTGCCAGCAACCGGAGGACCGGGGAGCTGTTTTTT. Translated, it gives CASNRRTGELFF.

The chain combines TRBV7-9 with TRBJ2-7; 9 bases align to TRBD1. The trim removed 4 bases at V and 4 bases at J, leaving 5 bases unmatched. This CDR3 spans 14 amino acids. Germline CDR1 reads SEHNR; CDR2 reads FQNEAQ (reference sequence). The CDR3 sequence is CASSSDRGGYEQYF. The CDR3 bases are TGTGCCAGCAGCTCGGACAGGGGAGGGTACGAGCAGTACTTC.

The chain is built from TRBV30 and TRBJ2-7, with 7 positions matching TRBD1. Unmatched junction bases numbered 6, after V lost 3 bases and J lost 1 base. CDR1 is GTSNPN, CDR2 SVGIG, per germline (reference sequence). CDR3 size: 14 residues. The CDR3 nucleotides read TGTGCCTGGAGCCCAGGGACAGTTTCCTACGAGCAGTACTTC. This sequence encodes CAWSPGTVSYEQYF.

J is TRBJ2-7 and V is TRBV27; 8 bases align to TRBD2. The CDR3 is made up of 14 amino acids. CDR1 is MNHEY and CDR2 is SMNVEV in the germline V gene (reference sequence). Unmatched junction bases numbered 12, after V lost 8 bases and J lost 6 bases. CDR3: CASGKRAGVGEQYF. The CDR3 bases are TGTGCCAGCGGTAAAAGAGCGGGAGTAGGCGAGCAGTACTTC.

This chain uses TRBV7-2 with TRBJ2-1, with 8 positions matching TRBD2. The CDR3 consists of 15 residues. Germline V CDR1 and CDR2: SGHTA, FQGNSA. The V and J ends lost 0 bases and 4 bases, in that order; junction bases with no gene match: 2. CDR3 in DNA: TGTGCCAGCAGCTTAGCTAGCGGGATTTACAATGAGCAGTTCTTC. Translation: CASSLASGIYNEQFF.

The chain combines TRBV14 with TRBJ2-2; D possibly corresponds to TRBD2 (6 bases). The CDR3 length is 17 residues. Germline values: CDR1 SGHDN, CDR2 FVKESK. Trimming stripped 4 bases from V and 5 bases from J, with 20 bases between. The CDR3: CASSLRRGKGRTGELFF. The CDR3 nucleotides are TGTGCCAGCAGCCTCCGGAGGGGCAAGGGGAGGACCGGGGAGCTGTTTTTT.

The V gene is TRBV28, the J gene TRBJ2-1; maybe TRBD2 (5 bases). In germline, CDR1 is MDHEN, CDR2 SYDVKM. Deletions cut 5 bases from V and 7 bases from J, with 12 bases between. CDR3 length equals 13 residues. The CDR3 spells CASSAGLGNEQFF. Written as DNA, the CDR3 is TGTGCCAGCAGTGCGGGCCTCGGTAATGAGCAGTTCTTC.

The V call is TRBV5-4, the J call TRBJ2-2; D ambiguous. The CDR3 is made up of 15 amino acids. V lost 0 bases and J 5 bases, leaving 11 bases between the germline ends. Germline-derived CDR1 and CDR2 are SGHNT and YYREEE (reference sequence). The CDR3 region is CASSLDSPGTGELFF. The CDR3 region has the DNA TGTGCCAGCAGCTTGGACTCTCCGGGTACCGGGGAGCTGTTTTTT.

Judged by abundance, this clone is medium-sized. The chain joins TRBV9 to TRBJ1-1; unclear D gene. Germline V lookup: CDR1 SGDLS, CDR2 YYNGEE. This CDR3 comprises 15 residues. V was cut by 0 bases and J by 1 base, with 10 bases left in between. The CDR3 DNA sequence: TGTGCCAGCAGCGTAGTGAGGTCCTCGAACACTGAAGCTTTCTTT. This gives the protein CASSVVRSSNTEAFF.

V and J are TRBV4-1 and TRBJ2-6; D call uncertain. The germline V gene has CDR1 MGHRA and CDR2 YSYEKL. The V end lost 5 bases, the J end lost 0 bases, and 17 bases lay between the germline ends. The CDR3 is 18 amino acids. CDR3: CASSGRLNAASGANVLTF. The CDR3 DNA sequence: TGCGCCAGCAGCGGTCGCCTAAACGCCGCCTCTGGGGCCAACGTCCTGACTTTC.

This chain connects TRBV28 to TRBJ2-1; tentative D call: TRBD2 (6 bases). The CDR3 runs 14 residues. V was cut by 5 bases and J by 8 bases, with 16 bases left in between. Germline loops: CDR1 MDHEN, CDR2 SYDVKM. CDR3 region: CASSPLGSSDEQFF. The CDR3, as DNA: TGTGCCAGCAGTCCCCTCGGGAGCTCGGATGAGCAGTTCTTC.

The V call is TRBV7-3, the J call TRBJ2-7; possible D gene TRBD2, 5 bases. Between the trimmed V and J ends, which lost 0 bases and 7 bases, there was a span of 16 bases. This CDR3 is 15 amino acids long. Germline V gene sequence: CDR1 SGHTA, CDR2 FQGTGA. The CDR3 region has the DNA TGTGCCAGCAGCTTAACGAAGGTGGGGAGTCGTGAGCAGTACTTC. Protein: CASSLTKVGSREQYF. Together with reference TRBV7-3 and TRBJ2-7, the CDR3 gives the full variable domain: GAGVSQTPSNKVTEKGKYVELRCDPISGHTALYWYRQSLGQGPEFLIYFQGTGAADDSGLPNDRFFAVRPEGSVSTLKIQRTERGDSAVYLCASSLTKVGSREQYFGPGTRLTVT.

The chain carries TRBV4-2 and TRBJ2-1; the match to TRBD2 covers 7 bases. CDR3 length: 16 residues. Germline V lookup: CDR1 LGHNA, CDR2 YNFKEQ. The trim removed 3 bases at V and 4 bases at J, leaving 9 bases unmatched. The CDR3 spells CASSHSPLAEYNEQFF. The CDR3 DNA reads TGTGCCAGCAGCCATTCACCTCTAGCGGAGTACAATGAGCAGTTCTTC.

The chain combines TRBV19 with TRBJ2-3, with 7 bases fitting TRBD1. The CDR3 runs 15 residues. V shed 5 bases and J 2 bases; nucleotides not matched to a gene: 7. Germline V gene data show CDR1 as LNHDA and CDR2 as SQIVND (reference sequence). The chain's CDR3 is CASSVTGALTDTQYF. DNA of the CDR3: TGTGCCAGTAGTGTCACAGGGGCGCTCACAGATACGCAGTATTTT.

In its sample, this clone ranks as medium-sized. The chain employs TRBV23-1 and TRBJ2-7, with TRBD1 matching 10 bases. TRBV23-1 counts as an open reading frame of uncertain function. The V gene end was trimmed by 2 bases and the J gene end by 2 bases; junction bases not matched to a gene: 3. CDR3 length equals 15 residues. This CDR3 is CASSQKGQGTYEQYF. For the CDR3, the DNA is TGCGCCAGCAGTCAAAAGGGACAGGGGACCTACGAGCAGTACTTC.

The CDR3 loop is CASSELRGTSGRRGTQYF. CDR3 DNA sequence: TGTGCCAGCAGTGAATTGCGCGGGACTAGCGGGCGCCGGGGTACGCAGTATTTT. The V call is TRBV25-1, the J call TRBJ2-3; 12 bases align to TRBD2. V lost 1 base to trimming and J lost 8 bases; unmatched junction nucleotides: 13. This CDR3 is 18 amino acids long. Germline values: CDR1 MGHDK, CDR2 SYGVNS.

About this clone: One end of the junction does not line up with germline, which may come from a read error. This sequence joins TRBV28 and TRBJ2-1; TRBD2 agrees at 8 bases. This CDR3 has 12 residues. Germline CDR1 is MDHEN and CDR2 is SYDVKM. Here the CDR3 DNA reads TGTGCCAGCAGTTTACCGGGACTAGGAGGCCTCTTC. It codes for CASSLPGLGGLF.

The chain couples TRBV19 to TRBJ1-1; a weak D match, TRBD1 (6 bases). The germline V and J ends were trimmed by 6 bases and 4 bases, with 18 bases remaining between them. This CDR3 has 15 amino acids. CDR1 and CDR2 from the germline V gene are LNHDA and SQIVND (reference sequence). The CDR3 DNA follows: TGTGCCAGTAGCCAGAGGGGGGGGCCAGGCACTGAAGCTTTCTTT. Translating it yields CASSQRGGPGTEAFF.

This CDR3 reads CASSETGFVTDTQYF. The DNA for the CDR3 is TGTGCCAGCAGTGAAACCGGGTTTGTCACAGATACGCAGTATTTT. This chain links TRBV25-1 with TRBJ2-3; D uncertain. CDR3 size: 15 residues. The V end lost 2 bases, the J end lost 2 bases, and 11 bases lay between the germline ends. The germline V gene encodes CDR1 MGHDK and CDR2 SYGVNS.

The CDR3 loop reads CATRPTGSDGYTF. CDR3 bases: TGTGCCACCAGACCAACAGGGAGCGATGGCTACACCTTC. V is TRBV24-1 and J is TRBJ1-2, with D maybe TRBD1 (6 bases). V was shortened by 7 bases and J by 6 bases, with 14 bases between the two germline ends. CDR1 and CDR2 from the germline V gene are KGHDR and SFDVKD. The CDR3 spans 13 residues.

The genes are TRBV19 and TRBJ1-2; 7 bases align to TRBD1. The CDR3 length is 15 residues. Looked up from germline, CDR1 is LNHDA and CDR2 is SQIVND (reference sequence). Trimming at V came to 8 bases and at J to 4 bases, leaving 13 bases not matched to a gene. This CDR3 is CASRQPPGTAYGYTF. The DNA for the CDR3 is TGTGCCAGTCGACAACCACCCGGGACAGCCTATGGCTACACCTTC.

The V call is TRBV7-8, the J call TRBJ2-5; D ambiguous. V lost 1 base, J lost 3 bases, and 6 bases lay in between. The CDR3 contains 13 residues. The germline V gene encodes CDR1 SGHVS and CDR2 FQNEAQ. The CDR3 loop is CASSLDLEETQYF. DNA for the CDR3: TGTGCCAGCAGCTTAGACTTAGAAGAGACCCAGTACTTC.

The rearrangement joins TRBV28 to TRBJ2-4; D perhaps matches TRBD1 (6 bases). There are 15 residues in the CDR3. Per germline, CDR1 MDHEN and CDR2 SYDVKM. V lost 3 bases and J 7 bases, leaving 16 bases between the germline ends. CDR3 sequence (DNA): TGTGCCAGCAGTTTTCCGGGACACCCAAGGAACATTCAGTACTTC. Translating it yields CASSFPGHPRNIQYF.

V is TRBV6-5 and J is TRBJ1-5, with D possibly matching TRBD1 (6 bases). The CDR3 extends over 15 amino acids. The germline CDR1 and CDR2 sequences are MNHEY and SVGAGI. Trimming took off 6 bases at V and 0 bases at J, with 12 bases between the two ends. CDR3 region: CASRPQGPSNQPQHF. In DNA, the CDR3 is TGTGCCAGCAGGCCACAGGGTCCTAGCAATCAGCCCCAGCATTTT.

The V gene is TRBV7-3, the J gene TRBJ2-5, with 10 bases identical to TRBD2. The CDR3 covers 15 residues. Trimming cost V 2 bases and J 2 bases; bases outside gene matches: 2. Germline V gives CDR1 SGHTA, CDR2 FQGTGA. In nucleotides, the CDR3 is TGTGCCAGCAGCTTAGGACTAGCGGAACAAGAGACCCAGTACTTC. This sequence encodes CASSLGLAEQETQYF.

This clone appeared once. The CDR3 bases are TGTGCCAGCTCACCAACTAGCGGGTCGAACACCGGGGAGCTGTTTTTT. Protein: CASSPTSGSNTGELFF. The chain links TRBV18 to TRBJ2-2; 9 nucleotides agree with TRBD2. Unmatched junction bases numbered 1, after V lost 2 bases and J lost 0 bases. Germline CDR1 reads KGHSH; CDR2 reads LQKENI. CDR3 length equals 16 residues.